This entry lists 23 T cell receptor beta chains sequenced from one sample in a study of blood T cell repertoires in COVID-19. TCRdb keeps only in-frame clones here, not all; method: immunoSEQ multiplex PCR. The profile shows 350,000 or so clones, about 88% of them singletons. Sequencing input: PBMCs or T cells enriched from blood (not recorded which). Receptors were obtained from a woman in her twenties or thirties who had recovered from COVID-19.

This chain connects TRBV5-1 to TRBJ2-5; D not resolved. Germline CDR1 SGHRS, CDR2 YFSETQ. The CDR3 has 15 residues. The V and J ends lost 0 bases and 5 bases respectively, with 14 bases between them. CDR3 residues: CASSLAVAPLETQYF. For the CDR3, the DNA is TGCGCCAGCAGCTTGGCGGTTGCACCCTTGGAGACCCAGTACTTC.

For the CDR3, the DNA is TGTGCCAGCAGCCCAAGACTAGCGGGGGGGCCTGTCACAGATACGCAGTATTTT. Translating gives CASSPRLAGGPVTDTQYF. The chain recombines TRBV5-8 with TRBJ2-3; 14 positions match TRBD2. The CDR3 length is 18 residues. Germline CDR1 is SGHTS and CDR2 is YDEGEE. Trimming removed 4 bases from V and 2 bases from J; junction bases left unmatched: 9. Combining the CDR3 with reference TRBV5-8 and TRBJ2-3 gives the whole variable domain EAGVTQSPTHLIKTRGQQATLRCSPISGHTSVYWYQQALGLGLQFLLWYDEGEERNRGNFPPRFSGRQFPNYSSELNVNALELEDSALYLCASSPRLAGGPVTDTQYFGPGTRLTVL.

The chain has TRBV30 and TRBJ2-7; a possible D gene is TRBD2 (5 bases). The V end was cut by 4 bases, the J end by 5 bases, with 15 bases between. Germline-derived CDR1 and CDR2 are GTSNPN and SVGIG (reference sequence). CDR3 size: 13 residues. The CDR3 bases are TGTGCCTGGAAGCCGGGGAGCGTCGACGAGCAGTACTTC. This codes for CAWKPGSVDEQYF.

The V call is TRBV19, the J call TRBJ1-2; 9 bases agree with TRBD1. The junction had 11 bases not matched to a gene; V was cut back by 5 bases and J by 7 bases. The CDR3 is 15 amino acids. In germline, CDR1 is LNHDA, CDR2 SQIVND (reference sequence). The chain's CDR3 is CASSGGTGTVGGYTF. In nucleotides, the CDR3 is TGTGCCAGTAGTGGGGGGACAGGGACGGTCGGTGGCTACACCTTC.

This chain uses TRBV5-1 with TRBJ2-7; the match to TRBD2 covers 7 bases. Germline trimming cut 3 bases from V and 6 bases from J; bases unmatched to any gene: 12. Germline V gene data show CDR1 as SGHRS and CDR2 as YFSETQ. CDR3 size: 15 residues. DNA of the CDR3: TGCGCCAGCAGCTCAGGAAGCGGGGCTTCTCGCGAGCAGTACTTC. Translating gives CASSSGSGASREQYF.

The rearrangement uses TRBV11-3 and TRBJ2-2, with D unclear. Trimming stripped 5 bases from V and 0 bases from J, with 10 bases between. The germline V gene has CDR1 SGHNT and CDR2 YENEEA. The CDR3 contains 15 residues. In DNA form, the CDR3 reads TGTGCCAGCAGCCCCTCGGTCACGAACACCGGGGAGCTGTTTTTT. The encoded protein is CASSPSVTNTGELFF.

This chain connects TRBV5-1 to TRBJ2-3; 9 bases are a match to TRBD1. V shed 5 bases, J shed 2 bases, and the junction held 6 bases outside the gene matches. Per the germline V gene, CDR1 is SGHRS and CDR2 is YFSETQ. CDR3 length: 15 amino acids. The CDR3 coding sequence is TGCGCCAGCAGATACCGGACAGGGGCCACAGATACGCAGTATTTT. Protein product: CASRYRTGATDTQYF.

In its sample, this clone was seen a few times. J is TRBJ1-5 and V is TRBV3-1 (or the pseudogene TRBV3-2); D gene unclear. Germline values: CDR1 LGHDT, CDR2 YNNKEL (reference sequence). V lost 1 base to trimming and J lost 5 bases, with 6 bases between them. The CDR3 totals 13 residues. The CDR3 coding sequence is TGTGCCAGCAGCCAAGCTGCAGATCAGCCCCAGCATTTT. Translating gives CASSQAADQPQHF.

The CDR3 DNA follows: TGTGCCAGCAGCCCAATTCAAGCGGGGGCCGGAGATACGCAGTATTTT. Its protein is CASSPIQAGAGDTQYF. J is TRBJ2-3 and V is TRBV3-1 (or the pseudogene TRBV3-2); 8 bases are a match to TRBD2. The CDR3 consists of 16 residues. The V gene end was trimmed by 4 bases and the J gene end by 5 bases; junction bases not matched to a gene: 11. From germline, CDR1 is LGHDT and CDR2 YNNKEL (reference sequence).

The chain links TRBV5-1 to TRBJ1-1, with D unclear. The germline V and J ends were trimmed by 7 bases and 4 bases, with 20 bases remaining between them. The CDR3 sequence is 15 residues long. Germline values: CDR1 SGHRS, CDR2 YFSETQ. The CDR3 here is CASSSPTSGSTEAFF. The CDR3 DNA reads as TGCGCCAGCTCGTCCCCTACATCGGGTAGCACTGAAGCTTTCTTT.

This clone was seen more than once but under ten times. The V and J genes are TRBV4-1 and TRBJ1-5; D perhaps matches TRBD1 (6 bases). The CDR3 runs 15 residues. Trimming removed 5 bases at V and 7 bases at J, with 18 bases between. The germline gives CDR1 MGHRA, CDR2 YSYEKL. For the CDR3, the DNA is TGCGCCAGCAGCTCCCGCGAGCAGGGGAAACAGCCCCAGCATTTT. It is translated as CASSSREQGKQPQHF.

The gene calls are TRBV28 and TRBJ1-1; 7 bases are a match to TRBD1. V lost 6 bases and J lost 0; bases outside the gene matches: 4. The CDR3 totals 14 residues. The germline V gene encodes CDR1 MDHEN and CDR2 SYDVKM. CDR3 residues: CASSSRGMNTEAFF. CDR3 DNA: TGTGCCAGCAGCAGCAGGGGGATGAACACTGAAGCTTTCTTT.

The rearrangement uses TRBV4-1 and TRBJ1-1; no clear D gene. Trimming stripped 0 bases from V and 2 bases from J, with 7 bases between. CDR1 is MGHRA and CDR2 is YSYEKL in the germline V gene. The length of the CDR3 is 14 residues. CDR3 amino acids: CASSQDRGNTEAFF. The CDR3 DNA follows: TGCGCCAGCAGCCAAGATCGGGGAAACACTGAAGCTTTCTTT.

V and J are TRBV28 and TRBJ1-6, with D tentatively TRBD1 (6 bases). Germline lookup yields CDR1 MDHEN and CDR2 SYDVKM. V dropped 6 bases and J dropped 5 bases, with 14 bases sitting between them. The CDR3 runs to 15 residues. CDR3 sequence (DNA): TGTGCCAGCAGGAGCCAGGGGTTGGATAATTCACCCCTCCACTTT. Protein product: CASRSQGLDNSPLHF.

The chain has TRBV7-9 and TRBJ1-2; the match to TRBD1 covers 7 bases. The CDR3 loop spans 13 amino acids. V lost 4 bases, J lost 8 bases, and 7 bases stayed unmatched. Germline CDR1 reads SEHNR; CDR2 reads FQNEAQ (reference sequence). The CDR3 loop is CASSYQGQSGYTF. For the CDR3, the DNA is TGTGCCAGCAGCTACCAGGGACAGAGCGGCTACACCTTC.

This clone was seen a single time. The gene calls are TRBV2 and TRBJ2-2; D is unresolved. The CDR3 totals 16 residues. Germline CDR1 reads SNHLY; CDR2 reads FYNNEI. The ends were cut back, 4 bases at V and 2 bases at J, with 14 bases in the middle. As DNA, the CDR3 is TGTGCCAGCAGTGCGCCCAAAGCCCTCAACACCGGGGAGCTGTTTTTT. Translated: CASSAPKALNTGELFF.

This sequence joins TRBV9 and TRBJ2-7, with 8 positions matching TRBD2. This CDR3 spans 15 amino acids. Germline assignment: CDR1 SGDLS and CDR2 YYNGEE. With V trimmed by 0 bases and J by 2 bases, 4 bases remained unmatched. In DNA, the CDR3 is TGTGCCAGCAGCGTAGTGGGTAGCGGGACCTACGAGCAGTACTTC. It is translated as CASSVVGSGTYEQYF.

The chain uses TRBV28 and TRBJ2-2; tentatively, D is TRBD2 (7 bases). The length of the CDR3 is 16 residues. Germline V gene sequence: CDR1 MDHEN, CDR2 SYDVKM. The V end lost 6 bases, the J end lost 3 bases, and 17 bases lay between the germline ends. The CDR3: CASSDGRQGYTGELFF. The CDR3 DNA follows: TGTGCCAGCAGCGACGGGAGGCAGGGGTACACCGGGGAGCTGTTTTTT.

V gene TRBV9 combines with J gene TRBJ1-5; D not resolved. Trimming removed 3 bases from V and 6 bases from J, with 7 bases in between. CDR1 SGDLS and CDR2 YYNGEE come from the germline V gene. The CDR3 is 12 residues long. CDR3 in amino acids: CASSGGGQPQHF. The CDR3, as DNA: TGTGCCAGCAGCGGCGGAGGTCAGCCCCAGCATTTT.

This chain uses TRBV7-2 with TRBJ1-5; D is perhaps TRBD1 (6 bases). V was shortened by 1 base and J by 4 bases, with 20 bases between the two germline ends. Germline-derived CDR1 and CDR2 are SGHTA and FQGNSA. The CDR3 consists of 18 residues. The CDR3 loop reads CASSLGPRGGRKNQPQHF. The CDR3 region has the DNA TGTGCCAGCAGCTTAGGTCCGCGGGGGGGCAGAAAAAATCAGCCCCAGCATTTT.

This sequence joins TRBV19 and TRBJ1-6, with 7 bases fitting TRBD1. Germline V CDR1 and CDR2: LNHDA, SQIVND (reference sequence). The ends lost 3 bases at V and 4 bases at J; junction bases unmatched: 3. This CDR3 spans 15 amino acids. This chain's CDR3 is CASSIMGQYNSPLHF. The CDR3 DNA sequence: TGTGCCAGTAGTATTATGGGACAGTATAATTCACCCCTCCACTTT.

V usage is TRBV28 and J usage is TRBJ1-2; 7 nucleotides line up with TRBD1. The V segment lost 2 bases and the J segment 4 bases; nucleotides outside the gene matches: 13. The CDR3 loop spans 17 amino acids. Germline CDR1 MDHEN, CDR2 SYDVKM. CDR3 sequence reads: CASSLPPFEGAVYGYTF. In DNA form, the CDR3 reads TGTGCCAGCAGTTTACCCCCTTTTGAGGGGGCAGTCTATGGCTACACCTTC.

This clone has a single count. The chain uses TRBV7-5 and TRBJ1-3; the D segment call TRBD1 is taken from the table without a DNA check. TRBV7-5 is a documented pseudogene. The CDR3 covers 18 residues. The CDR3 nucleotides are TGTGTCAGAAGCTTAGTGGGGCAGGGGTTTTCCTCTGGAAACACCATATATTTT. Its translation is CVRSLVGQGFSSGNTIYF.